This passage covers 22 T cell receptor beta chains from one sample sequenced in a study of cytomegalovirus exposure and HLA in healthy donors. PCR amplification relied on 60 Vbeta primers (plus 13 Jbeta primers). Clones were read by immunoSEQ multiplex PCR, and TCRdb kept only the in-frame ones, dropping some. The sample carries about 190,000 clones, just under 75% recorded once. The sequenced sample was PBMCs. The source is a woman aged 25 to 39 in good health and CMV-seropositive.

Concerning this clone: Other DNA sequences in this sample translate to the same CDR3. The chain has TRBV28 and TRBJ2-7, with TRBD1 matching 9 bases. The V and J ends lost 4 bases and 1 base, in that order; junction bases with no gene match: 5. This CDR3 has 15 residues. CDR1 and CDR2 (germline): MDHEN, SYDVKM. The CDR3 loop reads CASSSSGTGSYEQYF. The CDR3 region has the DNA TGTGCCAGCAGTTCCTCCGGGACAGGGTCCTACGAGCAGTACTTC.

V usage is TRBV5-1 and J usage is TRBJ1-3; D unresolved. The V and J ends lost 4 bases and 0 bases respectively, with 17 bases between them. The CDR3 sequence is 17 residues long. Per the germline V gene, CDR1 is SGHRS and CDR2 is YFSETQ. The CDR3 region has the DNA TGCGCCAGCAGCCAGGACGTCCGCGGACTCTCTGGAAACACCATATATTTT. Its translation: CASSQDVRGLSGNTIYF.

The gene calls are TRBV2 and TRBJ2-5; D might be TRBD2 (6 bases). Judging by the DNA end, TRBJ2-7 fits better; the J call may be wrong. CDR1 SNHLY and CDR2 FYNNEI come from the germline V gene. This CDR3 spans 17 amino acids. The chain's CDR3 is CASSGAVLAVISYEQYF. The CDR3 DNA follows: TGTGCCAGCAGTGGGGCCGTATTAGCGGTTATATCCTACGAGCAGTACTTC.

The chain links TRBV27 to TRBJ2-7; 10 nucleotides match TRBD1. The V segment lost 7 bases and the J segment 5 bases; nucleotides outside the gene matches: 11. This CDR3 is 15 amino acids long. Germline V lookup: CDR1 MNHEY, CDR2 SMNVEV (reference sequence). As DNA, the CDR3 is TGTGCCAGCATGTCCCTCGGGACAGGGGTGAACGAGCAGTACTTC. This codes for CASMSLGTGVNEQYF.

J is TRBJ2-7 and V is TRBV2, with 10 bases matching TRBD2. The germline gives CDR1 SNHLY, CDR2 FYNNEI. The V and J ends lost 6 bases and 0 bases, in that order; junction bases with no gene match: 2. The length of the CDR3 is 14 residues. The DNA of the CDR3 is TGTGCCAGCAGCGCTAGCGGGAGCTCCTACGAGCAGTACTTC. Encoded protein: CASSASGSSYEQYF.

On this clone: Distinct nucleotide sequences in the sample also encode this CDR3. This chain links TRBV6-1 with TRBJ2-7; perhaps TRBD1 as D (5 bases). Trimming shortened V by 3 bases and J by 2 bases, and 8 bases separated the two germline ends. The CDR3 totals 13 residues. The germline gives CDR1 MNHNS, CDR2 SASEGT. CDR3 protein: CASSEAGPYEQYF. The DNA of the CDR3 is TGTGCCAGCAGTGAGGCAGGGCCCTACGAGCAGTACTTC.

This sequence joins TRBV9 and TRBJ2-3; D may be TRBD1 (6 bases). The germline V gene encodes CDR1 SGDLS and CDR2 YYNGEE. This CDR3 region has 15 residues. With 1 base removed from V and 1 base from J, the gap between germline ends came to 10 bases. In nucleotides, the CDR3 is TGTGCCAGCAGCGTACGGGACACCCGCACAGATACGCAGTATTTT. It is translated as CASSVRDTRTDTQYF.

The count of this clone is one. V is TRBV7-9 and J is TRBJ2-5, with TRBD2 matching 12 bases. The CDR3 contains 15 residues. V shed 5 bases and J 5 bases; nucleotides not matched to a gene: 6. The germline V gene has CDR1 SEHNR and CDR2 FQNEAQ (reference sequence). The CDR3 reads CASSPLAGGRETQYF. The CDR3 DNA reads as TGTGCCAGCAGCCCACTAGCGGGAGGAAGGGAGACCCAGTACTTC.

The chain carries TRBV2 and TRBJ1-4, with 10 bases matching TRBD1. Germline V gives CDR1 SNHLY, CDR2 FYNNEI. The CDR3 has 16 amino acids. Trimming cost V 7 bases and J 13 bases; bases outside gene matches: 18. For the CDR3, the DNA is TGTGCCAGCAAGGGGGGGACAGGGGCCGACGTCCACGCACTGTTTTTT. It codes for CASKGGTGADVHALFF.

CDR3 sequence reads: CASSLEGSTAFF. Written as DNA, the CDR3 is TGTGCCAGCAGCCTAGAAGGTAGCACAGCTTTCTTT. This chain joins TRBV5-4 and TRBJ1-1; D uncertain. The CDR3 has 12 amino acids. CDR1 and CDR2 (germline): SGHNT, YYREEE (reference sequence). Deletions cut 4 bases from V and 10 bases from J, with 14 bases between.

The CDR3 here is CASETGDSTDTQYF. Here the CDR3 DNA reads TGCGCCAGTGAGACAGGAGACAGCACAGATACGCAGTATTTT. The chain recombines TRBV5-1 with TRBJ2-3, with D maybe TRBD1 (6 bases). This CDR3 spans 14 amino acids. V was clipped by 8 bases and J by 0 bases, with 13 bases between them. CDR1 SGHRS and CDR2 YFSETQ come from the germline V gene.

This CDR3 is CASSLARVGGSEAFF. As DNA, the CDR3 is TGTGCCAGCAGCTTAGCGCGAGTGGGGGGATCTGAAGCTTTCTTT. V and J are TRBV7-8 and TRBJ1-1; TRBD1 might be the D (5 bases). The germline V gene encodes CDR1 SGHVS and CDR2 FQNEAQ. Trimming left V 0 bases short and J 6 bases short, with 14 bases between. CDR3 length: 15 amino acids.

This clone showed up just a few times. V gene TRBV7-2 combines with J gene TRBJ2-1, with D tentatively TRBD2 (5 bases). Trimming left V 5 bases short and J 7 bases short, with 9 bases between. Germline V CDR1 and CDR2: SGHTA, FQGNSA. The CDR3 has 12 residues. The CDR3 spells CASSVLGNEQFF. CDR3 nucleotides: TGTGCCAGCAGCGTACTAGGGAATGAGCAGTTCTTC. Supplemented by reference TRBV7-2 and TRBJ2-1, the full variable domain reads GAGVSQSPSNKVTEKGKDVELRCDPISGHTALYWYRQSLGQGLEFLIYFQGNSAPDKSGLPSDRFSAERTGGSVSTLTIQRTQQEDSAVYLCASSVLGNEQFFGPGTRLTVL.

The chain carries TRBV4-1 and TRBJ2-2, with 11 bases aligning to TRBD2. The CDR3 spans 17 residues. V dropped 0 bases and J dropped 5; count of bases not matched to a gene: 5. CDR1 is MGHRA and CDR2 is YSYEKL in the germline V gene. CDR3 sequence: CASSQESLAGGTGELFF. CDR3 DNA: TGCGCCAGCAGCCAAGAATCGCTAGCGGGAGGAACCGGGGAGCTGTTTTTT.

The chain combines TRBV7-2 with TRBJ2-5, with a possible D match to TRBD1 (5 bases). This CDR3 is built from 12 residues. Germline V gene sequence: CDR1 SGHTA, CDR2 FQGNSA. Trimming left V 2 bases short and J 5 bases short, with 6 bases between. CDR3 in amino acids: CASSLKGETQYF. The CDR3 bases are TGTGCCAGCAGCTTAAAGGGGGAGACCCAGTACTTC. The variable domain in full, completed from reference TRBV7-2 and TRBJ2-5, reads GAGVSQSPSNKVTEKGKDVELRCDPISGHTALYWYRQSLGQGLEFLIYFQGNSAPDKSGLPSDRFSAERTGGSVSTLTIQRTQQEDSAVYLCASSLKGETQYFGPGTRLLVL.

This clone was observed a handful of times. The DNA for the CDR3 is TGTGCCAGCTCATCGGACAGTGGACCGAGTTCACCCCTCCACTTT. As protein: CASSSDSGPSSPLHF. The V call is TRBV18, the J call TRBJ1-6, with D maybe TRBD1 (6 bases). Germline V gives CDR1 KGHSH, CDR2 LQKENI. The CDR3 has 15 amino acids. V dropped 5 bases and J dropped 9 bases, with 17 bases sitting between them.

CDR3 DNA sequence: TGCACCAGCAGCCAAGTAAAAGGGGACAACGAAGAGACCCAGTACTTC. Amino acid sequence: CTSSQVKGDNEETQYF. This chain joins TRBV1 and TRBJ2-5; the table's D call of TRBD1 was not tested on the DNA. TRBV1 is given as a pseudogene. This CDR3 has 16 amino acids.

This clone has a single count. The rearrangement links TRBV6-5 to TRBJ2-3, with D possibly matching TRBD2 (5 bases). The germline V gene has CDR1 MNHEY and CDR2 SVGAGI. V lost 4 bases, J lost 1 base, and 15 bases lay in between. This CDR3 is 16 amino acids long. The CDR3 DNA follows: TGTGCCAGCAGTTTCGGACCCGGGGAGCGCACAGATACGCAGTATTTT. It specifies CASSFGPGERTDTQYF.

The chain links TRBV10-1 to TRBJ2-1; 8 bases align to TRBD2. The CDR3 is 18 amino acids. V trimming: 3 bases; J trimming: 0 bases; junction bases outside the gene matches: 10. Germline assignment: CDR1 WNHNN and CDR2 SYGVQD (reference sequence). The CDR3 DNA is TGCGCCAGCAGTGAAACGGGAGGGCCTTCCCGCTCCTACAATGAGCAGTTCTTC. It encodes CASSETGGPSRSYNEQFF.

V usage is TRBV4-1 and J usage is TRBJ2-3; TRBD2 might be the D (6 bases). V lost 8 bases to trimming and J lost 0 bases, with 18 bases between them. Germline CDR1 reads MGHRA; CDR2 reads YSYEKL. The CDR3 runs 16 residues. The CDR3 reads CASSPWTNPSTDTQYF. The DNA for the CDR3 is TGCGCCAGCTCGCCTTGGACTAACCCTAGCACAGATACGCAGTATTTT.

The genes are TRBV6-1 and TRBJ2-7; TRBD2 aligns across 8 bases. There are 13 residues in the CDR3. Germline CDR1 and CDR2: MNHNS and SASEGT. The V gene end was trimmed by 6 bases and the J gene end by 3 bases; junction bases not matched to a gene: 4. CDR3 residues: CASRLAGLYEQYF. The CDR3 nucleotides are TGTGCCAGCAGGCTAGCGGGCCTCTACGAGCAGTACTTC.

J is TRBJ2-1 and V is TRBV28; 16 bases match TRBD2. Germline CDR1 is MDHEN and CDR2 is SYDVKM. Trimming cost V 2 bases and J 1 base; bases outside gene matches: 2. This CDR3 has 18 residues. CDR3 region: CASSLGTSGRVSYNEQFF. For the CDR3, the DNA is TGTGCCAGCAGTTTAGGGACTAGCGGGAGGGTGTCCTACAATGAGCAGTTCTTC.